Presented here are 9 T cell receptor beta chains from one specimen sequenced in a study of T cell responses to AZD1222 COVID-19 vaccine (dated by TCRdb to 2020 to 2023). In light of the paper, this sample's time point label describes: about 28 days (+/-7) after the second vaccine dose. Receptors were amplified or captured by the immunoSEQ multiplex PCR assay. The table was pulled from immuneACCESS by TCRdb, which kept in-frame rearrangements only. Such tables lose some clones; where checked, under half of the loss comes from unresolved V genes, and the rest has no known cause. The sample has 110,000 to 150,000 clones on record, around 89% of them singletons. Clones ranked in the top ten supply 3.1% of the sample. This sample comprised peripheral blood, obtained 28 days after the second AZD1222 dose. Receptor source: an adult who received the AZD1222 COVID-19 vaccine.

V gene TRBV18 combines with J gene TRBJ2-7; 9 bases map to TRBD1. Germline CDR1 and CDR2: KGHSH and LQKENI. The CDR3 contains 15 residues. V shed 3 bases, J shed 2 bases, and the junction held 5 bases outside the gene matches. The CDR3 region is CASSPPGTGTYEQYF. CDR3 in DNA: TGTGCCAGCTCACCCCCAGGGACAGGGACCTACGAGCAGTACTTC.

A single count supports this clone. This chain connects TRBV18 to TRBJ2-2, with D maybe TRBD1 (7 bases). V lost 5 bases to trimming and J lost 3 bases, with 13 bases between them. Germline V gives CDR1 KGHSH, CDR2 LQKENI. The CDR3 has 15 residues. CDR3 residues: CASSTTGEDTGELFF. In DNA, the CDR3 is TGTGCCAGCTCAACAACAGGGGAGGACACCGGGGAGCTGTTTTTT.

The chain joins TRBV6-5 to TRBJ1-5, with D perhaps matching TRBD1 (5 bases). CDR3 length: 15 residues. The V gene lost 0 bases and the J gene lost 6 bases, with 12 bases spanning the gap. The germline gives CDR1 MNHEY, CDR2 SVGAGI. CDR3 sequence: CASSYSPGSGQPQHF. For the CDR3, the DNA is TGTGCCAGCAGTTACTCGCCAGGGTCAGGTCAGCCCCAGCATTTT.

The chain uses TRBV27 and TRBJ2-1, with 13 bases lining up with TRBD2. V was clipped by 2 bases and J by 7 bases; unmatched bases: 8. Germline CDR1 and CDR2: MNHEY and SMNVEV (reference sequence). The CDR3 contains 17 residues. CDR3: CASSLTSGRVGLNEQFF. The CDR3 DNA reads as TGTGCCAGCAGTTTAACTAGCGGGAGGGTCGGGTTAAATGAGCAGTTCTTC.

The chain employs TRBV5-1 and TRBJ1-2; TRBD1 is a possible D gene (5 bases). The CDR3 consists of 13 residues. The ends were cut back, 0 bases at V and 6 bases at J, with 9 bases in the middle. Per germline, CDR1 SGHRS and CDR2 YFSETQ. The CDR3 DNA follows: TGCGCCAGCAGCTTGGTGGGGGAAGATGGCTACACCTTC. Translating gives CASSLVGEDGYTF.

The rearrangement uses TRBV28 and TRBJ1-5; D call uncertain. The CDR3 covers 12 residues. Trimming removed 5 bases at V and 5 bases at J, with 7 bases between. In germline, CDR1 is MDHEN, CDR2 SYDVKM. This CDR3 is CASSSIDQPQHF. The CDR3 DNA reads as TGTGCCAGCAGTAGTATCGATCAGCCCCAGCATTTT.

The chain links TRBV4-1 to TRBJ2-5; 16 bases agree with TRBD2. The CDR3 has 18 residues. V was pared by 1 base and J by 8 bases, with 10 bases of the junction left unmatched. The germline V gene encodes CDR1 MGHRA and CDR2 YSYEKL. The CDR3: CASSQVGTSGGGQITQYF. In DNA form, the CDR3 reads TGCGCCAGCAGCCAAGTAGGGACTAGCGGGGGGGGCCAGATAACCCAGTACTTC.

The chain is built from TRBV5-6 and TRBJ1-5; D ambiguous. CDR3 length: 12 amino acids. Germline lookup yields CDR1 SGHDT and CDR2 YYEEEE. V lost 1 base to trimming and J lost 5 bases, with 4 bases between them. CDR3 protein: CASSLWDQPQHF. The CDR3 DNA sequence: TGTGCCAGCAGCTTGTGGGATCAGCCCCAGCATTTT.

This sequence joins TRBV27 and TRBJ2-7, with D maybe TRBD1 (6 bases). V lost 4 bases and J 4 bases, leaving 17 bases between the germline ends. In germline, CDR1 is MNHEY, CDR2 SMNVEV (reference sequence). The CDR3 is 15 residues long. CDR3 protein: CASSWKLRGLYEQYF. The DNA for the CDR3 is TGTGCCAGCAGTTGGAAGTTAAGGGGGTTGTACGAGCAGTACTTC.